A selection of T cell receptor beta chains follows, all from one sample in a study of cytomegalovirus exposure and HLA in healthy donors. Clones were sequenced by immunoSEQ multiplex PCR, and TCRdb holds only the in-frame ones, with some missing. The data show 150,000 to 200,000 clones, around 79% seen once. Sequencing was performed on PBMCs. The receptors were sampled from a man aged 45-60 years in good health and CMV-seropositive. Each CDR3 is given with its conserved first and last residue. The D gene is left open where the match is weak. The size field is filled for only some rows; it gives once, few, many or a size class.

CDR3 protein: CASSLDILAGGPGTQYF
CDR3 DNA: TGTGCCAGCAGCTTAGATATACTAGCGGGGGGGCCCGGCACGCAGTATTTT
J gene: TRBJ2-3
clone size: -
V gene: TRBV5-8
D gene: TRBD2

CDR3 protein: CASSLTGTGELFF
CDR3 DNA: TGCGCCAGCAGCTTGACAGGCACCGGGGAGCTGTTTTTT
J gene: TRBJ2-2
clone size: -
V gene: TRBV5-1
D gene: -

CDR3 protein: CASRPAPGTGFFSYTF
CDR3 DNA: TGTGCCAGCAGACCAGCTCCCGGGACAGGGTTTTTCAGCTACACCTTC
J gene: TRBJ1-2
clone size: -
V gene: TRBV28
D gene: TRBD1

CDR3 protein: CASSTWTGGNEQFF
CDR3 DNA: TGTGCCAGCAGCACGTGGACAGGGGGGAATGAGCAGTTCTTC
J gene: TRBJ2-1
clone size: -
V gene: TRBV7-9
D gene: TRBD1

CDR3 protein: CASSPLTSGGSTGELFF
CDR3 DNA: TGCGCCAGCAGCCCCCTGACTAGCGGGGGATCCACCGGGGAGCTGTTTTTT
J gene: TRBJ2-2
clone size: -
V gene: TRBV5-1
D gene: TRBD2

CDR3 protein: CATSRGSTGKTDTQYF
CDR3 DNA: TGTGCCACCAGCAGAGGCTCGACAGGGAAGACAGATACGCAGTATTTT
J gene: TRBJ2-3
clone size: few
V gene: TRBV15
D gene: TRBD1

CDR3 protein: CASSQGSGVGVDEQFF
CDR3 DNA: TGTGCCAGCAGCCAAGGGTCAGGGGTCGGGGTGGATGAGCAGTTCTTC
J gene: TRBJ2-1
clone size: -
V gene: TRBV14
D gene: -

CDR3 protein: CASMTGQPLQPQHF
CDR3 DNA: TGTGCCAGCATGACAGGTCAGCCCCTTCAGCCCCAGCATTTT
J gene: TRBJ1-5
clone size: -
V gene: TRBV28
D gene: -

CDR3 protein: CASRPTGSGNTIYF
CDR3 DNA: TGTGCCAGCAGACCGACAGGGTCTGGAAACACCATATATTTT
J gene: TRBJ1-3
clone size: -
V gene: TRBV28
D gene: TRBD1

CDR3 protein: CASSHSTSGGFGDTQYF
CDR3 DNA: TGTGCCAGCAGCCACTCCACTAGCGGGGGCTTCGGGGATACGCAGTATTTT
J gene: TRBJ2-3
clone size: -
V gene: TRBV11-3
D gene: TRBD2

CDR3 protein: CAARGQGLYEQYF
CDR3 DNA: TGTGCCGCCAGGGGACAGGGGCTCTACGAGCAGTACTTC
J gene: TRBJ2-7
clone size: -
V gene: TRBV6-1
D gene: TRBD1

CDR3 protein: CASRGGAQRNIQYF
CDR3 DNA: TGTGCCAGCAGAGGCGGGGCCCAAAGGAACATTCAGTACTTC
J gene: TRBJ2-4
clone size: -
V gene: TRBV6-5
D gene: -

CDR3 protein: CASKMVKERYRDSFGTEAFF
CDR3 DNA: TGCGCCAGCAAGATGGTAAAGGAGCGTTACCGGGACAGCTTTGGCACTGAAGCTTTCTTT
J gene: TRBJ1-1
clone size: few
V gene: TRBV5-1
D gene: TRBD1

CDR3 protein: CAWSIGQGPDTQYF
CDR3 DNA: TGTGCCTGGAGTATCGGACAGGGTCCAGATACGCAGTATTTT
J gene: TRBJ2-3
clone size: -
V gene: TRBV30
D gene: TRBD1

CDR3 protein: CASSLGGGYNTEAFF
CDR3 DNA: TGTGCCAGCAGCTTGGGAGGGGGCTATAACACTGAAGCTTTCTTT
J gene: TRBJ1-1
clone size: -
V gene: TRBV5-8
D gene: TRBD1

CDR3 protein: CASSSSQGRHGYTF
CDR3 DNA: TGCGCCAGCAGCTCTTCACAGGGGAGGCATGGCTACACCTTC
J gene: TRBJ1-2
clone size: -
V gene: TRBV5-1
D gene: TRBD1

CDR3 protein: CASSQRGETQYF
CDR3 DNA: TGCGCCAGCAGCCAAAGGGGCGAGACCCAGTACTTC
J gene: TRBJ2-5
clone size: -
V gene: TRBV4-1
D gene: -

CDR3 protein: CASSHPDRGQGTEAFF
CDR3 DNA: TGCGCCAGCAGCCACCCAGACAGGGGACAGGGAACTGAAGCTTTCTTT
J gene: TRBJ1-1
clone size: once
V gene: TRBV4-1
D gene: TRBD1

CDR3 protein: CASSFKGATDTQYF
CDR3 DNA: TGTGCCAGTAGTTTTAAGGGAGCGACAGATACGCAGTATTTT
J gene: TRBJ2-3
clone size: -
V gene: TRBV19
D gene: -

CDR3 protein: CASSPHIARPSEAFF
CDR3 DNA: TGCGCCAGCAGCCCCCATATAGCCCGCCCGTCCGAAGCTTTCTTT
J gene: TRBJ1-1
clone size: -
V gene: TRBV5-1
D gene: -

CDR3 protein: CASSPWGGRERMNTEAFF
CDR3 DNA: TGTGCCAGCTCACCGTGGGGTGGACGGGAAAGGATGAACACTGAAGCTTTCTTT
J gene: TRBJ1-1
clone size: once
V gene: TRBV18
D gene: -